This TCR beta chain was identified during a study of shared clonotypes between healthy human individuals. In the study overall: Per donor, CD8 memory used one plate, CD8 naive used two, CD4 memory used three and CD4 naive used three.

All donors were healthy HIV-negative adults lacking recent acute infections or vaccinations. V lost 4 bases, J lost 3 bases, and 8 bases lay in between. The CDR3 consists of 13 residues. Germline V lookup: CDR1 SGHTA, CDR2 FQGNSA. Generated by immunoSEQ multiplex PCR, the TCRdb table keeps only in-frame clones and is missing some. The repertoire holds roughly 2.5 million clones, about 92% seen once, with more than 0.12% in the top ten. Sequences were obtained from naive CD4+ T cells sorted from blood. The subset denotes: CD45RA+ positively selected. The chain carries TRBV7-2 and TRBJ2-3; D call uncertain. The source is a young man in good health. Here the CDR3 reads CASSSGPTDTQYF. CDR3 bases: TGTGCCAGCAGCTCCGGACCGACAGATACGCAGTATTTT.